Shown below are 8 T cell receptor beta chains from a single sample sequenced in a study of beta chain features in type 1 diabetes. Every isolated RNA sample was fully reverse transcribed, so sequencing captured expressed TCRB transcripts. Only in-frame clones appear in the TCRdb table, and some are missing; sequencing was by immunoSEQ multiplex PCR. The sample contains about 620,000 clones, 15% to 18% of which appear only once. The sequenced sample consisted of naive CD4+ T cells from blood. Receptor source: a man between 18 and 35 years old in good health.

The rearrangement joins TRBV9 to TRBJ2-1; 7 bases are shared with TRBD1. With V trimmed by 6 bases and J by 7 bases, 13 bases remained unmatched. This CDR3 has 15 residues. In germline, CDR1 is SGDLS, CDR2 YYNGEE. The chain's CDR3 is CASTGRPTGRNEQFF. The CDR3 DNA reads as TGTGCCAGCACCGGCCGTCCGACAGGGCGAAATGAGCAGTTCTTC.

This clone was counted between two and nine times. The rearrangement links TRBV28 to TRBJ2-5; TRBD2 matches at 14 bases. Germline trimming cut 5 bases from V and 4 bases from J; bases unmatched to any gene: 15. Germline loops: CDR1 MDHEN, CDR2 SYDVKM. The length of the CDR3 is 19 residues. CDR3 in amino acids: CASSRAGTSGSERPETQYF. In nucleotides, the CDR3 is TGTGCCAGCAGTCGCGCTGGGACTAGCGGGAGCGAAAGGCCAGAGACCCAGTACTTC.

The chain combines TRBV5-4 with TRBJ1-1; D gene unclear. Germline V gene data show CDR1 as SGHNT and CDR2 as YYREEE (reference sequence). The V end was cut by 3 bases, the J end by 5 bases, with 20 bases between. The CDR3 spans 16 residues. The chain's CDR3 is CASSSLTVGRRTEAFF. The CDR3 coding sequence is TGTGCCAGCAGCTCCCTGACCGTTGGCAGGAGGACTGAAGCTTTCTTT.

This clone was detected many times. CDR3 in amino acids: CARVIQGEVAGYTF. CDR3 coding DNA: TGCGCCAGAGTGATACAGGGTGAGGTTGCTGGCTACACCTTC. The chain couples TRBV23-1 to TRBJ1-2, with a weak D call TRBD1 (6 bases). TRBV23-1 is an ORF, with its function uncertain. The germline V and J ends were trimmed by 9 bases and 7 bases, with 21 bases remaining between them. This CDR3 contains 14 residues.

This clone was seen only a few times. The chain combines TRBV7-3 with TRBJ2-1, with 9 nucleotides matching TRBD2. Germline CDR1 and CDR2: SGHTA and FQGTGA. The trim removed 5 bases at V and 6 bases at J, leaving 2 bases unmatched. The CDR3 spans 13 residues. In nucleotides, the CDR3 is TGTGCCAGCAGCCCGACTAGCGGCAATGAGCAGTTCTTC. Protein: CASSPTSGNEQFF.

The V and J genes are TRBV23-1 and TRBJ1-2; no clear D. TRBV23-1 is noted as an ORF with a role that remains uncertain. The V gene lost 3 bases and the J gene lost 1 base, with 12 bases spanning the gap. This CDR3 spans 15 amino acids. The CDR3 spells CASSHYSGFNYGYTF. In nucleotides, the CDR3 is TGCGCCAGCAGTCATTACAGTGGATTTAACTATGGCTACACCTTC.

This clone has a handful of counts. The CDR3 nucleotides read TGCAGCGTCCAAAAGCATTCCTACGAGCAGTACTTC. It translates to CSVQKHSYEQYF. V usage is TRBV29-1 and J usage is TRBJ2-7; unclear D gene. With 6 bases removed from V and 1 base from J, the gap between germline ends came to 10 bases. This CDR3 region has 12 residues. The germline CDR1 and CDR2 sequences are SQVTM and ANQGSEA.

This clone was picked up a small number of times. The chain employs TRBV9 and TRBJ1-1; the match to TRBD1 covers 9 bases. Germline trimming cut 1 base from V and 5 bases from J; bases unmatched to any gene: 6. Germline CDR1 SGDLS, CDR2 YYNGEE. The CDR3 spans 15 residues. In nucleotides, the CDR3 is TGTGCCAGCAGCGTAATGGGACAGGGATCGACTGAAGCTTTCTTT. Amino acids: CASSVMGQGSTEAFF.